A single sample is the source of the 29 T cell receptor beta chains below, sequenced in a study of identifying expanded T cells in peripheral blood. Produced via immunoSEQ multiplex PCR; TCRdb's table is partial and in-frame only. The table records tens of thousands of clones, approximately 91% of them present only once. Sequenced: blood. The receptors were gathered from a person between 18 and 75 years old in good health.

This chain uses TRBV7-8 with TRBJ1-2, with 9 nucleotides matching TRBD1. V lost 1 base, J lost 0 bases, and 3 bases stayed unmatched. Germline V CDR1 and CDR2: SGHVS, FQNEAQ. CDR3 length: 16 residues. The CDR3 sequence: CASSLGGTGPNYGYTF. CDR3 nucleotides: TGTGCCAGCAGCTTAGGGGGGACAGGGCCTAACTATGGCTACACCTTC.

The V and J genes are TRBV6-6 and TRBJ1-1, with D possibly TRBD1 on 6 matching bases. This CDR3 comprises 13 residues. Trimming left V 4 bases short and J 3 bases short, with 9 bases between. Per the germline V gene, CDR1 is MNHNY and CDR2 is SVGAGI (reference sequence). The CDR3 region has the DNA TGTGCCAGCAGTTTACAGGGATACACTGAAGCTTTCTTT. Amino acids: CASSLQGYTEAFF.

The V call is TRBV27, the J call TRBJ2-7, with D hard to call. The CDR3 extends over 16 amino acids. Trimming cost V 4 bases and J 6 bases, with 22 bases left between them. CDR1 is MNHEY and CDR2 is SMNVEV in the germline V gene (reference sequence). The CDR3 loop reads CASSYNRPRRAGEQYF. The CDR3 DNA sequence: TGTGCCAGCAGTTATAACCGCCCCAGGCGAGCAGGCGAGCAGTACTTC.

The V call is TRBV5-4, the J call TRBJ2-7, with 7 bases that match TRBD2. The germline gives CDR1 SGHNT, CDR2 YYREEE (reference sequence). After removal of 5 bases from V and 0 bases from J, the junction contained 5 bases not matched to a gene. The CDR3 has 14 amino acids. In DNA, the CDR3 is TGTGCCAGCAGTTCGGCGGGGGACTCCTACGAGCAGTACTTC. It encodes CASSSAGDSYEQYF.

The chain couples TRBV27 to TRBJ1-1, with 8 positions matching TRBD1. In germline, CDR1 is MNHEY, CDR2 SMNVEV (reference sequence). The CDR3 is 14 residues long. The junction had 2 bases not matched to a gene; V was cut back by 2 bases and J by 3 bases. The CDR3 region has the DNA TGTGCCAGCAGTTTACAGGGGGCGTACACTGAAGCTTTCTTT. Protein sequence: CASSLQGAYTEAFF.

This chain connects TRBV13 to TRBJ2-7, with TRBD1 identical over 9 bases. This CDR3 is 15 amino acids long. Germline V gene data show CDR1 as PRHDT and CDR2 as FYEKMQ (reference sequence). J was trimmed by 6 bases and V by 4 bases; bases with no gene match: 10. This CDR3 is CASSYRTGDVGEQYF. The CDR3 nucleotides are TGTGCCAGCAGCTACCGGACAGGGGACGTTGGCGAGCAGTACTTC.

The CDR3 spells CASSLGQTVNTEAFF. The DNA for the CDR3 is TGTGCCAGCAGCTTAGGACAGACAGTGAACACTGAAGCTTTCTTT. The chain is built from TRBV7-8 and TRBJ1-1, with D possibly TRBD1 on 5 matching bases. Germline V gene lookup returns CDR1 SGHVS and CDR2 FQNEAQ. Trimming took off 1 base at V and 0 bases at J, with 9 bases between the two ends. The CDR3 is made up of 15 amino acids.

This chain joins TRBV10-2 and TRBJ1-6, with 9 bases aligning to TRBD1. J was trimmed by 5 bases and V by 6 bases; bases with no gene match: 8. Germline CDR1 reads WSHSY; CDR2 reads SAAADI. The CDR3 consists of 16 residues. The CDR3 nucleotides read TGCGCCAGCAGCAAACCGACAGGGGGGGATAATTCACCCCTCCACTTT. Its protein is CASSKPTGGDNSPLHF.

V is TRBV7-6 and J is TRBJ2-3, with 7 bases fitting TRBD2. From germline, CDR1 is SGHVS and CDR2 FNYEAQ. Trimming removed 1 base from V and 4 bases from J; junction bases left unmatched: 14. The CDR3 sequence is 18 residues long. In DNA form, the CDR3 reads TGTGCCAGCAGCTTAGAGACCCATGGGACTACTCAGGCAGATACGCAGTATTTT. Protein product: CASSLETHGTTQADTQYF.

This clone was counted only a few times. The chain recombines TRBV7-9 with TRBJ1-2, with D possibly TRBD1 on 6 matching bases. Germline V gene data show CDR1 as SEHNR and CDR2 as FQNEAQ (reference sequence). Trimming left V 6 bases short and J 6 bases short, with 17 bases between. The CDR3 has 14 amino acids. The CDR3 loop reads CASSYIQGSNGYTF. The CDR3 bases are TGTGCCAGCAGTTACATACAGGGCTCCAATGGCTACACCTTC.

The chain is built from TRBV6-5 and TRBJ2-1; tentative D call: TRBD2 (6 bases). Germline V CDR1 and CDR2: MNHEY, SVGAGI. Trimming took 1 base from V and 4 from J, leaving 14 bases between them. CDR3 length equals 16 residues. In nucleotides, the CDR3 is TGTGCCAGCAGTTACTTCACCCGGGGGAGGTACAATGAGCAGTTCTTC. This translates into CASSYFTRGRYNEQFF.

This chain connects TRBV7-2 to TRBJ2-5; D remains ambiguous. The CDR3 totals 14 residues. CDR1 SGHTA and CDR2 FQGNSA come from the germline V gene. V was clipped by 1 base and J by 7 bases, with 13 bases between them. The CDR3 nucleotides read TGTGCCAGCAGCTTAGGGGCGAGCTCTGGGACCCAGTACTTC. Translating it yields CASSLGASSGTQYF.

This chain uses TRBV30 with TRBJ1-1; D call uncertain. CDR1 is GTSNPN, CDR2 SVGIG, per germline (reference sequence). The CDR3 loop spans 14 amino acids. Trimming took off 5 bases at V and 4 bases at J, with 17 bases between the two ends. Written as DNA, the CDR3 is TGTGCCTGGTCCGCCCTACTAGGCGCCACTGAAGCTTTCTTT. Translated: CAWSALLGATEAFF.

The chain carries TRBV18 and TRBJ2-7; D uncertain. With 0 bases removed from V and 6 bases from J, the gap between germline ends came to 9 bases. Per germline, CDR1 KGHSH and CDR2 LQKENI. The length of the CDR3 is 13 residues. The CDR3 loop reads CASSPPKGGEQYF. CDR3 DNA sequence: TGTGCCAGCTCACCACCGAAGGGCGGCGAGCAGTACTTC.

V gene TRBV29-1 combines with J gene TRBJ1-2; D is perhaps TRBD1 (5 bases). With 6 bases removed from V and 7 bases from J, the gap between germline ends came to 12 bases. Germline-derived CDR1 and CDR2 are SQVTM and ANQGSEA. This CDR3 spans 11 amino acids. CDR3 in amino acids: CSVNQGVGYTF. As DNA, the CDR3 is TGCAGCGTCAACCAGGGAGTTGGCTACACCTTC.

V gene TRBV19 combines with J gene TRBJ2-2; D gene ambiguous. Trimming removed 8 bases from V and 0 bases from J, with 10 bases in between. This CDR3 is 14 amino acids long. Germline-derived CDR1 and CDR2 are LNHDA and SQIVND (reference sequence). The CDR3 DNA reads TGTGCCAGTCGGTGGACGGCGAACACCGGGGAGCTGTTTTTT. This codes for CASRWTANTGELFF.

This clone was recorded once. The J gene is TRBJ2-7, the V gene TRBV5-1, with D perhaps matching TRBD1 (5 bases). The CDR3 extends over 16 amino acids. Deletions cut 0 bases from V and 2 bases from J, with 15 bases between. Germline CDR1 reads SGHRS; CDR2 reads YFSETQ. The CDR3 DNA sequence: TGCGCCAGCAGCTTGGATGTTGGGGCTGGAACCTACGAGCAGTACTTC. Translated, it gives CASSLDVGAGTYEQYF.

The CDR3: CASSAGQVGTEAFF. In DNA form, the CDR3 reads TGTGCCAGCAGCGCAGGACAGGTTGGCACTGAAGCTTTCTTT. This sequence joins TRBV9 and TRBJ1-1; 7 nucleotides line up with TRBD1. Germline V lookup: CDR1 SGDLS, CDR2 YYNGEE. V shed 3 bases, J shed 4 bases, and the junction held 6 bases outside the gene matches. The CDR3 contains 14 residues.

The gene calls are TRBV7-3 and TRBJ1-2; TRBD1 matches 9 bases. Germline assignment: CDR1 SGHTA and CDR2 FQGTGA. The CDR3 runs to 14 residues. The junction had 9 bases not matched to a gene; V was cut back by 5 bases and J by 8 bases. The DNA for the CDR3 is TGTGCCAGCAGCATGCCGGGACAGGGAAGGGGCTACACCTTC. It yields the protein CASSMPGQGRGYTF.

The chain links TRBV29-1 to TRBJ1-4; 10 nucleotides agree with TRBD1. This CDR3 contains 16 residues. Germline V gene data show CDR1 as SQVTM and CDR2 as ANQGSEA. Losses at the gene ends were 4 bases for V and 4 bases for J; bases not matched to a gene: 9. Here the CDR3 reads CSVARQGAGSNEKLFF. The CDR3 nucleotides are TGCAGCGTTGCGAGACAGGGGGCAGGAAGTAATGAAAAACTGTTTTTT.

The gene calls are TRBV5-1 and TRBJ2-5; D remains unclear. The ends were cut back, 4 bases at V and 4 bases at J, with 14 bases in the middle. The V gene's germline CDR1 is SGHRS and CDR2 YFSETQ. CDR3 length: 14 amino acids. The CDR3 DNA reads TGCGCCAGCAGCGACCCCAAGGGTGGAGAGACCCAGTACTTC. It codes for CASSDPKGGETQYF.

The chain couples TRBV7-9 to TRBJ2-1; 11 nucleotides align to TRBD2. The CDR3 is made up of 17 amino acids. From germline, CDR1 is SEHNR and CDR2 FQNEAQ (reference sequence). V shed 4 bases and J 2 bases; nucleotides not matched to a gene: 7. This chain's CDR3 is CASSSKLAGGPYNEQFF. The CDR3 bases are TGTGCCAGCAGCTCTAAATTAGCGGGGGGGCCCTACAATGAGCAGTTCTTC. Based on the CDR3 plus reference TRBV7-9 and TRBJ2-1, the full variable domain is DTGVSQNPRHKITKRGQNVTFRCDPISEHNRLYWYRQTLGQGPEFLTYFQNEAQLEKSRLLSDRFSAERPKGSFSTLEIQRTEQGDSAMYLCASSSKLAGGPYNEQFFGPGTRLTVL.

The rearrangement links TRBV19 to TRBJ1-5, with D possibly matching TRBD1 (5 bases). The CDR3 runs to 15 residues. V was shortened by 7 bases and J by 4 bases, with 17 bases between the two germline ends. Germline V gene lookup returns CDR1 LNHDA and CDR2 SQIVND (reference sequence). The CDR3 protein is CASTELTVPNQPQHF. The CDR3 coding sequence is TGTGCCAGTACCGAACTGACAGTCCCGAATCAGCCCCAGCATTTT.

This sequence joins TRBV11-2 and TRBJ1-5; tentative D call: TRBD1 (5 bases). CDR3 length: 13 residues. The germline V and J ends were trimmed by 5 bases and 3 bases, with 8 bases remaining between them. From germline, CDR1 is SGHAT and CDR2 FQNNGV. The CDR3 is CASSRDPNQPQHF. The CDR3 DNA is TGTGCCAGCAGCCGGGACCCCAATCAGCCCCAGCATTTT.

This chain joins TRBV18 and TRBJ2-1; D is possibly TRBD2 (7 bases). This CDR3 has 16 amino acids. Trimming removed 4 bases at V and 4 bases at J, with 17 bases between. Germline lookup yields CDR1 KGHSH and CDR2 LQKENI. The CDR3 bases are TGTGCCAGCTCACTTCCCGGCGGGGGCCTTTACAATGAGCAGTTCTTC. Encoded protein: CASSLPGGGLYNEQFF. Variable domain in full (rest from reference TRBV18 and TRBJ2-1): NAGVMQNPRHLVRRRGQEARLRCSPMKGHSHVYWYRQLPEEGLKFMVYLQKENIIDESGMPKERFSAEFPKEGPSILRIQQVVRGDSAAYFCASSLPGGGLYNEQFFGPGTRLTVL.

This clone came up a few times. This CDR3 fails to terminate in the conserved phenylalanine or tryptophan, so it likely reflects a read error. The DNA is left out, because the CDR3 cannot be placed on it with certainty; the CDR3 is given as TCRdb lists it. The rearrangement links TRBV2 to TRBJ1-1; the table's D call, TRBD1, was not checked against the DNA. Germline loops: CDR1 SNHLY, CDR2 FYNNEI. The CDR3 is 11 residues long, ends included. The CDR3 sequence is CASSRQGPVST.

The gene calls are TRBV5-1 and TRBJ1-3, with 7 bases identical to TRBD1. Germline trimming cut 4 bases from V and 0 bases from J; bases unmatched to any gene: 4. In germline, CDR1 is SGHRS, CDR2 YFSETQ. This CDR3 spans 15 amino acids. The CDR3 region has the DNA TGCGCCAGCAGCCAAGACAGGGACTCTGGAAACACCATATATTTT. This sequence encodes CASSQDRDSGNTIYF.

V and J are TRBV6-5 and TRBJ1-4; D ambiguous. The germline CDR1 and CDR2 sequences are MNHEY and SVGAGI. CDR3 length: 12 residues. Trimming removed 5 bases from V and 7 bases from J, with 8 bases in between. CDR3 bases: TGTGCCAGCAGTCCGCCGGGTGAAAAACTGTTTTTT. Translating gives CASSPPGEKLFF.

This clone was counted once. V usage is TRBV4-2 and J usage is TRBJ2-3, with 7 bases aligning to TRBD2. The CDR3 extends over 17 amino acids. V was clipped by 0 bases and J by 3 bases; unmatched bases: 9. Germline CDR1 is LGHNA and CDR2 is YNFKEQ. The CDR3 spells CASSQDRFGGGTDTQYF. DNA of the CDR3: TGTGCCAGCAGCCAAGATAGGTTCGGGGGAGGGACAGATACGCAGTATTTT.